The 30 T cell receptor beta chains reported below all come from one sample, sequenced in a study of T cells in Graves' hyperthyroidism and ophthalmopathy. RNA transcripts gave rise to amplified TCR beta CDR3 regions. TCR CDR3 underwent first-round RT-PCR with the HTBI primer set. In TCRdb, the multiplex PCR reads were re-called with MiXCR into one record per CDR3 protein. The sample holds about 710,000 distinct CDR3 sequences, 16% seen once. The sequenced material came from blood. Receptors originate from a young man with Graves' hyperthyroidism.

This sequence joins TRBV3-1 and TRBJ1-2; the match to TRBD1 covers 9 bases. CDR3 length: 14 amino acids. The V segment lost 1 base and the J segment 7 bases; nucleotides outside the gene matches: 4. Per germline, CDR1 LGHDT and CDR2 YNNKEL (reference sequence). CDR3 DNA: TGTGCCAGCAGCCAAGGGACAGGGGTTGGTGGCTACACCTTC. It is translated as CASSQGTGVGGYTF.

V is TRBV19 and J is TRBJ2-1; D call uncertain. The CDR3 sequence is 14 residues long. The V end was cut by 5 bases, the J end by 4 bases, with 12 bases between. The germline CDR1 and CDR2 sequences are LNHDA and SQIVND (reference sequence). The CDR3 spells CASSPSNLYNEQFF. CDR3 nucleotide sequence: TGTGCCAGTAGTCCCAGCAACTTATACAATGAGCAGTTCTTC.

This clonotype was counted at least ten times. This sequence joins TRBV10-3 and TRBJ2-7, with D perhaps TRBD1 (6 bases). This CDR3 spans 14 amino acids. CDR1 and CDR2 (germline): ENHRY, SYGVKD. The V gene lost 8 bases and the J gene lost 6 bases, with 20 bases spanning the gap. The CDR3 here is CAIGAPRDIGEQYF. The CDR3 DNA is TGTGCCATCGGTGCCCCACGGGACATAGGCGAGCAGTACTTC.

This chain links TRBV6-1 with TRBJ2-1, with 12 bases fitting TRBD2. Looked up from germline, CDR1 is MNHNS and CDR2 is SASEGT. CDR3 length: 14 amino acids. V lost 8 bases and J lost 8; bases outside the gene matches: 7. This chain's CDR3 is CASGTSGWNHEQFF. CDR3 DNA: TGTGCCAGCGGGACTAGCGGGTGGAACCATGAGCAGTTCTTC.

This clonotype has ten or more counts. DNA of the CDR3: TGTGCCAGCATCCAACCCAGCGGGAGAGGGGTCGACAATGAGCAGTTCTTC. It codes for CASIQPSGRGVDNEQFF. This chain joins TRBV28 and TRBJ2-1; 8 bases align to TRBD2. CDR1 is MDHEN and CDR2 is SYDVKM in the germline V gene. V trimming: 7 bases; J trimming: 5 bases; junction bases outside the gene matches: 16. CDR3 length equals 17 residues.

This clonotype came up many times. J is TRBJ1-1 and V is TRBV28; D unclear. CDR1 and CDR2 (germline): MDHEN, SYDVKM. The V and J ends lost 5 bases and 1 base respectively, with 14 bases between them. This CDR3 has 15 residues. The CDR3, as DNA: TGTGCCAGCAGTGGGGAATCTGACGCGAACACTGAAGCTTTCTTT. Amino acid sequence: CASSGESDANTEAFF. Complete variable domain (other parts from reference TRBV28 and TRBJ1-1): DVKVTQSSRYLVKRTGEKVFLECVQDMDHENMFWYRQDPGLGLRLIYFSYDVKMKEKGDIPEGYSVSREKKERFSLILESASTNQTSMYLCASSGESDANTEAFFGQGTRLTVV.

In its sample, this clonotype was seen many times. The chain uses TRBV28 and TRBJ2-5, with 8 bases matching TRBD2. The CDR3 consists of 15 residues. CDR1 and CDR2 (germline): MDHEN, SYDVKM. Trimming took 2 bases from V and 2 from J; bases not matched to a gene: 4. The CDR3 sequence: CASSLTGRGQETQYF. CDR3 nucleotides: TGTGCCAGCAGTTTAACCGGGAGGGGGCAAGAGACCCAGTACTTC.

This clonotype was recorded a few times. J is TRBJ2-7 and V is TRBV3-1; maybe TRBD2 (5 bases). CDR1 is LGHDT and CDR2 is YNNKEL in the germline V gene (reference sequence). The ends were cut back, 0 bases at V and 7 bases at J, with 16 bases in the middle. CDR3 length: 15 residues. The CDR3 region has the DNA TGTGCCAGCAGCCAAGATACCAGCGGTCGAGCGGAGCAGTACTTC. Its protein product is CASSQDTSGRAEQYF.

This clonotype was counted only a few times. The rearrangement links TRBV11-1 to TRBJ1-2; no definite D call. Germline assignment: CDR1 SGHAT and CDR2 FQDESV (reference sequence). The ends were cut back, 4 bases at V and 6 bases at J, with 12 bases in the middle. This CDR3 is 13 amino acids long. Here the CDR3 DNA reads TGTGCCAGCAGCTCCAGTTTTGGGGATGGCTACACCTTC. This codes for CASSSSFGDGYTF.

This clonotype has ten or more counts. V is TRBV7-2 and J is TRBJ2-1, with 7 bases matching TRBD2. The ends lost 1 base at V and 0 bases at J; junction bases unmatched: 9. Germline CDR1 SGHTA, CDR2 FQGNSA. The CDR3 is 18 residues long. The CDR3: CASSLDPRGEGSYNEQFF. DNA for the CDR3: TGTGCCAGCAGCTTAGACCCGCGCGGGGAGGGCTCCTACAATGAGCAGTTCTTC. Drawing the rest from reference TRBV7-2 and TRBJ2-1, the complete variable domain is GAGVSQSPSNKVTEKGKDVELRCDPISGHTALYWYRQSLGQGLEFLIYFQGNSAPDKSGLPSDRFSAERTGGSVSTLTIQRTQQEDSAVYLCASSLDPRGEGSYNEQFFGPGTRLTVL.

The chain joins TRBV20-1 to TRBJ2-3; a possible D gene is TRBD1 (6 bases). CDR1 is DFQATT and CDR2 is SNEGSKA in the germline V gene (reference sequence). V was pared by 3 bases and J by 6 bases, with 19 bases between. CDR3 size: 15 residues. CDR3 nucleotides: TGCAGTGCTAGCCCCCCCTACAGGGAAGGGGATACGCAGTATTTT. Translating gives CSASPPYREGDTQYF.

This clonotype was observed many times. This chain joins TRBV11-3 and TRBJ2-3, with D unclear. The CDR3 runs 14 residues. CDR1 is SGHNT and CDR2 is YENEEA in the germline V gene. Deletions cut 3 bases from V and 2 bases from J, with 9 bases between. CDR3 amino acids: CASSFDGATDTQYF. CDR3 nucleotides: TGTGCCAGCAGCTTCGACGGTGCCACAGATACGCAGTATTTT. Together with reference TRBV11-3 and TRBJ2-3, the CDR3 gives the full variable domain: EAGVVQSPRYKIIEKKQPVAFWCNPISGHNTLYWYLQNLGQGPELLIRYENEEAVDDSQLPKDRFSAERLKGVDSTLKIQPAELGDSAVYLCASSFDGATDTQYFGPGTRLTVL.

This clonotype was observed at least ten times. CDR3 in DNA: TGCAGTGCTAATCAGGGAGGATACGAGCAGTACTTC. Protein product: CSANQGGYEQYF. This chain uses TRBV20-1 with TRBJ2-7, with D perhaps matching TRBD2 (6 bases). CDR3 length equals 12 residues. The V and J ends lost 4 bases and 4 bases respectively, with 11 bases between them. The germline CDR1 and CDR2 sequences are DFQATT and SNEGSKA (reference sequence).

A few counts support this clonotype. The chain is built from TRBV4-3 and TRBJ2-7, with D unclear. The CDR3 covers 14 residues. Germline V gene data show CDR1 as LGHNA and CDR2 as YSLEER. V was shortened by 1 base and J by 3 bases, with 10 bases between the two germline ends. DNA of the CDR3: TGCGCCAGCAGCCAAGTATCACAGAGCTACGAGCAGTACTTC. Encoded protein: CASSQVSQSYEQYF.

This clonotype was detected many times. V gene TRBV11-1 combines with J gene TRBJ2-5; D might be TRBD2 (6 bases). Germline V gives CDR1 SGHAT, CDR2 FQDESV (reference sequence). Trimming cost V 2 bases and J 1 base, with 14 bases left between them. This CDR3 has 16 amino acids. As DNA, the CDR3 is TGTGCCAGCAGCTTAAATCCCCCTAGCGCCCAAGAGACCCAGTACTTC. This encodes CASSLNPPSAQETQYF.

This clonotype was counted ten times or more. The V call is TRBV28, the J call TRBJ2-2, with TRBD1 matching over 8 bases. The CDR3 sequence is 16 residues long. With V trimmed by 6 bases and J by 5 bases, 11 bases remained unmatched. The germline CDR1 and CDR2 sequences are MDHEN and SYDVKM. As DNA, the CDR3 is TGTGCCAGCAGGGCAGGGGGCGCGTATGGTACCGGGGAGCTGTTTTTT. Protein sequence: CASRAGGAYGTGELFF.

The rearrangement uses TRBV3-1 and TRBJ2-7, with 13 bases matching TRBD2. The CDR3 consists of 19 residues. J was trimmed by 2 bases and V by 3 bases; bases with no gene match: 13. Germline lookup yields CDR1 LGHDT and CDR2 YNNKEL (reference sequence). CDR3 nucleotides: TGTGCCAGCAGCCATCCTGGGACTAGCGGGGCCGGATTAGCCTACGAGCAGTACTTC. Protein sequence: CASSHPGTSGAGLAYEQYF.

This clonotype was counted only a few times. V gene TRBV28 combines with J gene TRBJ1-4, with D tentatively TRBD1 (5 bases). Deletions cut 6 bases from V and 7 bases from J, with 24 bases between. Germline loops: CDR1 MDHEN, CDR2 SYDVKM. The CDR3 sequence is 17 residues long. CDR3 coding DNA: TGTGCCAGCAGCCGCCTACTGCTTCGGGACGGTGGTGAAAAACTGTTTTTT. This encodes CASSRLLLRDGGEKLFF.

V is TRBV20-1 and J is TRBJ1-5; D unclear. CDR3 length: 13 amino acids. V was cut by 1 base and J by 1 base, with 5 bases left in between. Germline CDR1 DFQATT, CDR2 SNEGSKA (reference sequence). The CDR3 is CSARVGSNQPQHF. CDR3 DNA sequence: TGCAGTGCTAGAGTAGGCAGCAATCAGCCCCAGCATTTT.

This clonotype was seen a handful of times. This rearrangement joins TRBV12-3 or TRBV12-4 to TRBJ2-5; the match to TRBD2 covers 7 bases. CDR3 length equals 15 residues. The V and J ends lost 4 bases and 5 bases, in that order; junction bases with no gene match: 10. The CDR3 region has the DNA TGTGCCAGCAGTTCACCCGGGACTACTAATGAGACCCAGTACTTC. Translation: CASSSPGTTNETQYF.

The chain links TRBV4-3 to TRBJ2-7; TRBD2 matches 7 bases. The junction had 14 bases not matched to a gene; V was cut back by 0 bases and J by 9 bases. Germline CDR1 is LGHNA and CDR2 is YSLEER. The CDR3 is 16 amino acids. The CDR3 nucleotides are TGCGCCAGCAGCCAAGATATTGGACTAGTTGGGGAAGGGCAGTACTTC. Translation: CASSQDIGLVGEGQYF.

V gene TRBV2 combines with J gene TRBJ1-2; the D is unclear. Per germline, CDR1 SNHLY and CDR2 FYNNEI. CDR3 length: 13 amino acids. V gave up 5 bases and J gave up 0 bases, with 7 bases separating them. The CDR3 here is CASSNTANYGYTF. CDR3 in DNA: TGTGCCAGCAGTAATACTGCTAACTATGGCTACACCTTC.

A few counts support this clonotype. V gene TRBV15 combines with J gene TRBJ1-4; TRBD1 is a possible D gene (5 bases). The CDR3 contains 15 residues. Germline assignment: CDR1 LNHNV and CDR2 YYDKDF (reference sequence). Trimming removed 5 bases from V and 4 bases from J, with 14 bases in between. CDR3 sequence reads: CATSGRGPSNEKLFF. CDR3 DNA sequence: TGTGCCACCAGCGGCCGGGGACCGAGTAATGAAAAACTGTTTTTT.

This clonotype was recorded a few times. The gene calls are TRBV20-1 and TRBJ1-3, with unresolved D. Germline V gene sequence: CDR1 DFQATT, CDR2 SNEGSKA (reference sequence). There are 13 residues in the CDR3. Deletions cut 3 bases from V and 1 base from J, with 7 bases between. CDR3 coding DNA: TGCAGTGCTAGCGACCTGTCTGGAAACACCATATATTTT. It specifies CSASDLSGNTIYF.

The gene calls are TRBV24-1 and TRBJ2-3; 8 positions agree with TRBD1. The CDR3 has 15 amino acids. CDR1 is KGHDR, CDR2 SFDVKD, per germline. V trimming: 4 bases; J trimming: 6 bases; junction bases outside the gene matches: 8. DNA for the CDR3: TGTGCCACCAGTGACCCGGGACAGGAAGGGGATACGCAGTATTTT. Translated, it gives CATSDPGQEGDTQYF.

This sequence joins TRBV5-1 and TRBJ2-1; D is unclear. Trimming stripped 2 bases from V and 3 bases from J, with 9 bases between. This CDR3 region has 14 residues. In germline, CDR1 is SGHRS, CDR2 YFSETQ. The CDR3 protein is CASSFDLNYNEQFF. The CDR3 DNA reads as TGCGCCAGCAGCTTTGACTTAAACTACAATGAGCAGTTCTTC.

Ten or more counts support this clonotype. The J gene is TRBJ2-1, the V gene TRBV28; D is unclear. Germline V gene sequence: CDR1 MDHEN, CDR2 SYDVKM. The CDR3 runs 15 residues. The ends were cut back, 6 bases at V and 2 bases at J, with 14 bases in the middle. This CDR3 is CASSTPSFTYNEQFF. The CDR3 bases are TGTGCCAGCAGCACCCCCAGTTTTACCTACAATGAGCAGTTCTTC.

This clonotype was counted a few times. The chain couples TRBV6-1 to TRBJ2-1; tentative D call: TRBD2 (7 bases). Trimming stripped 2 bases from V and 6 bases from J, with 20 bases between. Per germline, CDR1 MNHNS and CDR2 SASEGT. The CDR3 covers 17 residues. CDR3 in amino acids: CASSEIGGALLGNEQFF. The CDR3, as DNA: TGTGCCAGCAGTGAAATTGGGGGGGCTCTCTTGGGCAATGAGCAGTTCTTC.

The chain joins TRBV28 to TRBJ1-6, with D uncertain. The germline gives CDR1 MDHEN, CDR2 SYDVKM. Between the trimmed V and J ends, which lost 3 bases and 0 bases, there was a span of 15 bases. CDR3 length: 18 amino acids. The CDR3 is CASSLPITGNSYNSPLHF. DNA for the CDR3: TGTGCCAGCAGTTTGCCAATAACGGGGAACTCCTATAATTCACCCCTCCACTTT.

The table lists this clonotype with a few counts. This chain's CDR3 is CASSFYKLNTEAFF. The CDR3 region has the DNA TGTGCCAGCAGCTTCTATAAATTGAACACTGAAGCTTTCTTT. The chain is built from TRBV7-9 and TRBJ1-1, with D unresolved. V was pared by 3 bases and J by 0 bases, with 8 bases between. From germline, CDR1 is SEHNR and CDR2 FQNEAQ (reference sequence). The CDR3 spans 14 residues.